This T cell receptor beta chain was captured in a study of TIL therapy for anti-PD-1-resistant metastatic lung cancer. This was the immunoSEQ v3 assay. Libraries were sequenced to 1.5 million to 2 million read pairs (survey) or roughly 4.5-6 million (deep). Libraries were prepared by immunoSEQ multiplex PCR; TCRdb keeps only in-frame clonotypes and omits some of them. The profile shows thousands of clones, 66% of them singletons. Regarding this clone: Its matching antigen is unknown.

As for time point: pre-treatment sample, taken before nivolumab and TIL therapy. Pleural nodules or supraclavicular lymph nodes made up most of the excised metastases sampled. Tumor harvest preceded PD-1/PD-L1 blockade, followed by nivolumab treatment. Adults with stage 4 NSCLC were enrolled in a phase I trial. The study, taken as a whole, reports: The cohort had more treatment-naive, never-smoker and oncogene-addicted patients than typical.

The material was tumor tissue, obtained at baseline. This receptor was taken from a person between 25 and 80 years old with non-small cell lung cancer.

The DNA for the CDR3 is TGTGCCAGCAGTTACAGAGCAGGGGGCGTTTGGTATGAGCAGTTCTTC. Its protein is CASSYRAGGVWYEQFF. The rearrangement uses TRBV6-2 or TRBV6-3 and TRBJ2-1; TRBD1 matches 8 bases. V was pared by 2 bases and J by 8 bases, with 11 bases of the junction left unmatched. The germline V gene encodes CDR1 MNHEY and CDR2 SVGEGT. This CDR3 is built from 16 residues.